The clone carrying this T cell receptor (beta chain) appeared many times. Its specificity is unknown. This entry is derived from a study of identical twins. TCRdb ran MiXCR on the 5' RACE reads and lists one entry per CDR3 protein. The top ten clones hold 8.5% to 10% of a sample with under 400,000 distinct CDR3 sequences, around 9% of them seen once. Points from the study as a whole: Instead of following the same donors, the conclusions were based on cross-sectional statistical analysis.

This clonotype was obtained from a woman in her fifties or sixties in good health. Sequenced: naive T cells sorted from blood.

The CDR3 region is CASSHFNEQFF. The CDR3 nucleotides are TGCGCCAGCAGCCATTTCAATGAGCAGTTCTTC. J is TRBJ2-1 and V is TRBV4-1; D call uncertain. Trimming shortened V by 3 bases and J by 6 bases, and 3 bases separated the two germline ends. This CDR3 contains 11 residues. In germline, CDR1 is MGHRA, CDR2 YSYEKL.